Each of the 13 T cell receptor beta chains below was sequenced from the same sample in a study of Tregs in tolerant kidney transplant recipients (dated by TCRdb to the late 2010s). The library was generated by the immunoSEQ multiplex PCR assay. The source is immuneACCESS, and TCRdb retained only in-frame sequences with V and J called. Part of the clones is not carried over; for the studies checked, unresolved V genes explain less than half of this, and the remainder is unexplained. The sample contains some 68,000 clones, 84% of them found a single time. About 4.7% of the sample comes from the top ten. Sequenced: CD4+ T cells from blood. The receptors derive from a human donor in good health.

The V and J genes are TRBV7-9 and TRBJ1-1; D not resolved. The CDR3 totals 12 residues. V lost 5 bases to trimming and J lost 7 bases, with 11 bases between them. Germline V gene sequence: CDR1 SEHNR, CDR2 FQNEAQ (reference sequence). In DNA form, the CDR3 reads TGTGCCAGCAGCCGAGCCACCAGTGAAGCTTTCTTT. As protein: CASSRATSEAFF.

The J gene is TRBJ1-5, the V gene TRBV6-6, with D perhaps matching TRBD1 (6 bases). CDR3 size: 16 residues. The V end lost 7 bases, the J end lost 2 bases, and 18 bases lay between the germline ends. The germline V gene encodes CDR1 MNHNY and CDR2 SVGAGI (reference sequence). The CDR3 is CASKPGGGLGNQPQHF. In DNA form, the CDR3 reads TGTGCCAGCAAACCCGGGGGGGGCCTGGGCAATCAGCCCCAGCATTTT.

This clone appeared a few times. The chain carries TRBV4-1 and TRBJ1-3; D ambiguous. The germline V and J ends were trimmed by 2 bases and 2 bases, with 4 bases remaining between them. CDR1 and CDR2 (germline): MGHRA, YSYEKL. The CDR3 spans 13 residues. The CDR3 sequence: CASSQLTGNTIYF. CDR3 DNA sequence: TGCGCCAGCAGCCAACTAACTGGAAACACCATATATTTT.

CDR3 sequence (DNA): TGTGCCAGTAGTACCCAGGGTGGTGGCAATCAGCCCCAGCATTTT. Translated, it gives CASSTQGGGNQPQHF. The chain carries TRBV19 and TRBJ1-5; D may be TRBD1 (5 bases). CDR1 and CDR2 from the germline V gene are LNHDA and SQIVND (reference sequence). V gave up 4 bases and J gave up 2 bases, with 12 bases separating them. This CDR3 spans 15 amino acids.

The chain joins TRBV5-4 to TRBJ1-2, with a weak D call TRBD1 (6 bases). The CDR3 length is 16 residues. The germline V gene encodes CDR1 SGHNT and CDR2 YYREEE (reference sequence). Trimming removed 0 bases from V and 4 bases from J, with 16 bases in between. The CDR3 here is CASSLGGGVPTYGYTF. The CDR3 nucleotides are TGTGCCAGCAGCTTGGGGGGGGGCGTCCCCACCTATGGCTACACCTTC.

This chain joins TRBV7-6 and TRBJ2-7; 7 bases fit TRBD1. This CDR3 has 15 amino acids. The germline CDR1 and CDR2 sequences are SGHVS and FNYEAQ. V was clipped by 2 bases and J by 1 base; unmatched bases: 5. The CDR3 protein is CASSLTRTGSYEQYF. The DNA of the CDR3 is TGTGCCAGCAGCTTAACCCGGACAGGTTCCTACGAGCAGTACTTC.

The rearrangement links TRBV11-3 to TRBJ1-1; possibly TRBD1 for D (5 bases). V lost 0 bases and J 1 base, leaving 6 bases between the germline ends. Germline loops: CDR1 SGHNT, CDR2 YENEEA. The CDR3 length is 14 residues. The CDR3 DNA sequence: TGTGCCAGCAGCTTAGAGGGGGGGAACACTGAAGCTTTCTTT. Translating it yields CASSLEGGNTEAFF.

This chain links TRBV6-5 with TRBJ1-1, with D unresolved. The CDR3 totals 13 residues. Trimming stripped 4 bases from V and 11 bases from J, with 17 bases between. The germline V gene has CDR1 MNHEY and CDR2 SVGAGI. The CDR3 here is CASSSLGVTGAFF. CDR3 sequence (DNA): TGTGCCAGCAGTTCGCTCGGGGTCACTGGGGCTTTCTTT.

The chain couples TRBV6-5 to TRBJ2-1, with 9 bases that match TRBD1. The CDR3 runs to 15 residues. Germline values: CDR1 MNHEY, CDR2 SVGAGI. V lost 2 bases, J lost 6 bases, and 5 bases stayed unmatched. The DNA of the CDR3 is TGTGCCAGCAGTTACACAGGGGGCGCGGGCAATGAGCAGTTCTTC. It codes for CASSYTGGAGNEQFF.

A few counts support this clone. This chain connects TRBV7-9 to TRBJ2-5; TRBD1 is a possible D gene (5 bases). Germline V lookup: CDR1 SEHNR, CDR2 FQNEAQ (reference sequence). V was clipped by 4 bases and J by 11 bases, with 14 bases between them. The CDR3 spans 12 residues. The CDR3 here is CASSSLRVRQYF. Here the CDR3 DNA reads TGTGCCAGCAGCTCCCTCAGGGTTAGGCAGTACTTC.

This clone is medium-sized by share. The rearrangement uses TRBV6-4 and TRBJ2-6; D might be TRBD1 (5 bases). The CDR3 is 16 residues long. The ends were cut back, 5 bases at V and 2 bases at J, with 13 bases in the middle. Germline V gene lookup returns CDR1 MRHNA and CDR2 SNTAGT. CDR3 sequence (DNA): TGTGCCAGCAGTCCACAGGCCCTGGCTGGGGCCAACGTCCTGACTTTC. This translates into CASSPQALAGANVLTF.

The genes are TRBV7-2 and TRBJ2-7, with a possible D match to TRBD2 (6 bases). Per the germline V gene, CDR1 is SGHTA and CDR2 is FQGNSA. This CDR3 contains 15 residues. V was trimmed by 1 base and J by 2 bases, leaving 12 bases between them. This CDR3 is CASSLGVSGTYEQYF. DNA of the CDR3: TGTGCCAGCAGCTTAGGGGTTAGCGGAACCTACGAGCAGTACTTC. The full variable domain, in which reference TRBV7-2 and TRBJ2-7 provide the parts outside the CDR3, is GAGVSQSPSNKVTEKGKDVELRCDPISGHTALYWYRQSLGQGLEFLIYFQGNSAPDKSGLPSDRFSAERTGGSVSTLTIQRTQQEDSAVYLCASSLGVSGTYEQYFGPGTRLTVT.

The chain uses TRBV2 and TRBJ2-7; TRBD1 agrees at 8 bases. The germline V gene has CDR1 SNHLY and CDR2 FYNNEI. The CDR3 consists of 14 residues. The V gene end was trimmed by 6 bases and the J gene end by 1 base; junction bases not matched to a gene: 5. CDR3 DNA: TGTGCCAGCAGCCTAAACAGGGGGTCCTACGAGCAGTACTTC. It specifies CASSLNRGSYEQYF.